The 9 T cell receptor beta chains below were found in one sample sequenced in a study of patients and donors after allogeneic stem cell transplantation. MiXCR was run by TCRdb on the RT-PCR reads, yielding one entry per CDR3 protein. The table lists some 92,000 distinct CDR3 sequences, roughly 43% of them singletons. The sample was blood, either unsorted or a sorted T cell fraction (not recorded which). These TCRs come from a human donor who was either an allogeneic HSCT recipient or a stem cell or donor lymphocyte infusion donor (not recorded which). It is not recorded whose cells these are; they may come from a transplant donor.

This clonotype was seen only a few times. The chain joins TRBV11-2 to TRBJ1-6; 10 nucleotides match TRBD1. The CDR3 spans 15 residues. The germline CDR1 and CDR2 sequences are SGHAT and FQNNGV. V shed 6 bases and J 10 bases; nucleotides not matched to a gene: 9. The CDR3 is CASRNPGQGRSPLHF. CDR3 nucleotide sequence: TGTGCCAGCAGAAATCCGGGACAGGGGCGATCACCCCTCCACTTT.

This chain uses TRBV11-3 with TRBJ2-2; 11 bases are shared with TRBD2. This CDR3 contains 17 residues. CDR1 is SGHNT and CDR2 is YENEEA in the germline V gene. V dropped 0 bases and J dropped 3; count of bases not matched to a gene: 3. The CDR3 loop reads CASSLDLAGGYTGELFF. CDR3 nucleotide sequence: TGTGCCAGCAGCTTAGATCTAGCGGGAGGTTACACCGGGGAGCTGTTTTTT.

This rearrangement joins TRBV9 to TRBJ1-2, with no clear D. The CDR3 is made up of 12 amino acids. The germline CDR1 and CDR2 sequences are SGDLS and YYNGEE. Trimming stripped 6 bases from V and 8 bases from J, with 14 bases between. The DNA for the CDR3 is TGTGCCAGCACCCCTGCCTCTAGCGGCTACACCTTC. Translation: CASTPASSGYTF.

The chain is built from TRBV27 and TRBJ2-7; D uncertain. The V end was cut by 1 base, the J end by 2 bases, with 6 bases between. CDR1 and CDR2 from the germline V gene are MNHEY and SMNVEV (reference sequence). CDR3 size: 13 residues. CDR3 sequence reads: CASSLFPPYEQYF. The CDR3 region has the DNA TGTGCCAGCAGTTTATTTCCGCCCTACGAGCAGTACTTC.

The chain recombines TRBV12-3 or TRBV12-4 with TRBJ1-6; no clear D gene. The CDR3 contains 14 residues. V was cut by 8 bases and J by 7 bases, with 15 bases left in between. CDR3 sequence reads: CASGGLRFNSPLHF. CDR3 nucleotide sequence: TGTGCCAGCGGTGGGCTCAGGTTCAATTCACCCCTCCACTTT.

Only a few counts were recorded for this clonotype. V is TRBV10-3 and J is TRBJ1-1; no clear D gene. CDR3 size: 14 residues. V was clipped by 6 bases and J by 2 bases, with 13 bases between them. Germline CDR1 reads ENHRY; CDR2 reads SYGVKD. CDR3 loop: CAISGGGPNTEAFF. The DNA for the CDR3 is TGTGCCATCAGCGGAGGCGGTCCCAACACTGAAGCTTTCTTT.

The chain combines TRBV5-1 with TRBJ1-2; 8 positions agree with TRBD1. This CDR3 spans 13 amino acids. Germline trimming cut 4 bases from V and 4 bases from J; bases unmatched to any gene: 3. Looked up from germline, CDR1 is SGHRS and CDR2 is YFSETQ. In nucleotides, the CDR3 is TGCGCCAGCAGCCTGACAGGGGCCTATGGCTACACCTTC. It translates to CASSLTGAYGYTF.

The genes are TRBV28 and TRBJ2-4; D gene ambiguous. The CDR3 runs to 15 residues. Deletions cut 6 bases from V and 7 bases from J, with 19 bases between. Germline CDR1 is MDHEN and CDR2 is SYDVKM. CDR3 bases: TGTGCCAGCAGCCCCTTGTGGTCCGATGGGAACATTCAGTACTTC. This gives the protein CASSPLWSDGNIQYF.

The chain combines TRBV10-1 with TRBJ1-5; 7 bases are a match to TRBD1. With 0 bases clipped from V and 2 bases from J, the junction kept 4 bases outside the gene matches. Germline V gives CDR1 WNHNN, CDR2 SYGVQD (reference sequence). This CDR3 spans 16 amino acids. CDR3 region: CASSESFDRGNQPQHF. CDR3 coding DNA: TGCGCCAGCAGTGAGTCGTTCGACAGGGGCAATCAGCCCCAGCATTTT.